Here is one T cell receptor beta chain with its context. Its antigen is currently unknown. One end of the junction varies from germline; a read error may be responsible. The data belong to a study of shared clonotypes between healthy human individuals. Findings of the study overall: Despite large depth, rarefaction showed incomplete sorted-subset sequencing. Naive CD4 clonotypes overlapped across a handful of donors at roughly 5.1%.

Original processing notes: Owing to the provision of junction-only sequences devoid of quality scores by immunoSEQ, filtering differed. Profiling relied on immunoSEQ multiplex PCR, and the TCRdb table lists in-frame clones only, not all of them. The V and J calls and clone size are taken from that table; D and trimming were inferred from the DNA. The sample includes some 1,100,000 clones, about 80% of them seen just once. Splitting the CD4+ cells yielded a CD45RA+ naive subset and a CD45RA-negative memory subset. Germline CDR1 and CDR2: SGHTA and FQGNSA. The CDR3 sequence is 16 residues long. The sequenced material came from memory CD4+ T cells from PBMCs. Specified subset: CD45RA-negative fraction. The rearrangement uses TRBV7-2 and TRBJ2-2; D possibly uses TRBD1 or TRBD2 (5 bases each). The source is a man younger than 30 in good health. Some clones in this sample may be carry-over from other donors' samples. The CDR3 sequence: CASSLIGTENAGELFF. Here the CDR3 DNA reads TGTGCCAGCAGCTTAATTGGGACGGAGAACGCCGGGGAGCTGTTTTTT. Full variable domain (rest looked up from reference TRBV7-2 and TRBJ2-2): GAGVSQSPSNKVTEKGKDVELRCDPISGHTALYWYRQSLGQGLEFLIYFQGNSAPDKSGLPSDRFSAERTGGSVSTLTIQRTQQEDSAVYLCASSLIGTENAGELFFGEGSRLTVL.